Described below is a single T cell receptor beta chain sequence and its context. A second PCR of roughly 7 to 11 cycles used a sample-barcoded 5' primer and a J-beta primer mix. TCRdb called the 5' RACE reads again in MiXCR, with one record for every CDR3 protein. Among hundreds of thousands of distinct CDR3 sequences listed, approximately 53% were seen once. This sample was included in a study of blood T cells in healthy people across ages. The germline CDR1 and CDR2 sequences are DFQATT and SNEGSKA (reference sequence). The CDR3 runs 20 residues. The V end lost 2 bases, the J end lost 0 bases, and 26 bases lay between the germline ends.

The rearrangement uses TRBV20-1 and TRBJ2-1; D may be TRBD2 (6 bases). The origin of this receptor is a man aged 40-50 years in good health. Material: blood. CDR3: CSARNPKAAGTQSSYNEQFF. DNA for the CDR3: TGCAGTGCTAGAAACCCCAAGGCAGCGGGTACTCAGAGCTCCTACAATGAGCAGTTCTTC.